These T cell receptor beta chains were read from a single sample in a study of blood T cells in healthy people across ages. MiXCR was run by TCRdb on the 5' RACE reads, yielding one entry per CDR3 protein. Among 1.5 million to 2 million distinct CDR3 sequences listed, roughly 52% were seen once. The sequenced sample was blood. Receptors were obtained from a middle-aged woman in good health. The CDR3 runs from the conserved cysteine through the conserved F or W. The D gene is left open where the match is weak. Clone size is stated in some rows and not others, as once, few, many or a class when expanded.

v_gene,j_gene,d_gene,abundance,CDR3aa,CDR3nt
TRBV11-2,TRBJ2-4,NA,NA,CASSLDRAENIQYF,TGTGCCAGCAGCTTAGACAGGGCTGAAAACATTCAGTACTTC
TRBV7-9,TRBJ2-3,NA,NA,CASRERRLPSGTQYF,TGTGCCAGCCGGGAGCGGCGCCTCCCCAGTGGTACGCAGTATTTT
TRBV6-2/TRBV6-3,TRBJ1-2,NA,NA,CASSYSMGTPLYGYTF,TGTGCCAGCAGTTACTCGATGGGCACACCACTCTATGGCTACACCTTC
TRBV11-1,TRBJ2-2,TRBD2,few,CASSLEFSGGSRTGELFF,TGTGCCAGCAGCTTAGAATTTTCCGGGGGGTCGCGCACCGGGGAGCTGTTTTTT
TRBV4-3,TRBJ2-7,TRBD2,few,CASSLQRGIYEQYF,TGCGCCAGCAGCCTCCAGCGGGGGATCTACGAGCAGTACTTC
TRBV5-1,TRBJ2-1,NA,NA,CASKQQSSYNEQFF,TGCGCCAGCAAACAACAGAGCTCCTACAATGAGCAGTTCTTC
TRBV28,TRBJ1-2,NA,NA,CASKAVNYGYTF,TGTGCCAGCAAGGCAGTTAACTATGGCTACACCTTC
TRBV6-1,TRBJ1-2,NA,NA,CASHESWFGSYGYTF,TGTGCCAGCCATGAAAGTTGGTTCGGCAGCTATGGCTACACCTTC
TRBV7-2,TRBJ1-1,TRBD1,NA,CASSPGGGRAVNTEAFF,TGTGCCAGCAGCCCAGGGGGGGGGCGCGCGGTGAACACTGAAGCTTTCTTT
TRBV20-1,TRBJ2-2,TRBD1,NA,CSASGPGQGATGELFF,TGCAGTGCTAGTGGCCCGGGACAGGGGGCGACCGGGGAGCTGTTTTTT
TRBV28,TRBJ1-2,TRBD1,few,CASSPRGRQGYTF,TGTGCCAGCAGTCCCAGGGGGCGCCAGGGCTACACCTTC
TRBV5-1,TRBJ2-4,NA,NA,CASSLHLSQEVAKNIQYF,TGCGCCAGCAGCTTGCATTTATCACAGGAGGTAGCCAAAAACATTCAGTACTTC
TRBV20-1,TRBJ2-7,NA,NA,CSASGSSSYEQYF,TGCAGTGCTAGCGGGTCTAGCTCCTACGAGCAGTACTTC
TRBV7-2,TRBJ2-1,NA,NA,CASSPGTSRGRRSNEQFF,TGTGCCAGCAGCCCTGGGACCTCGCGGGGACGGAGAAGCAATGAGCAGTTCTTC
TRBV3-1,TRBJ2-1,TRBD2,NA,CASSQDEALAAPSYNEQFF,TGTGCCAGCAGCCAAGATGAGGCGCTAGCGGCACCCTCCTACAATGAGCAGTTCTTC
TRBV4-3,TRBJ2-7,TRBD1,once,CASTLDRVNSYEQYF,TGCGCCAGCACCCTAGACAGGGTGAACTCCTACGAGCAGTACTTC